This T cell receptor beta chain was documented in a study of T cells in Graves' hyperthyroidism and ophthalmopathy. Study context: Blood from the periphery was taken at initial diagnosis, before any treatment.

From RNA transcripts, TCR beta CDR3 regions were amplified. HTBI primers drove first-round RT-PCR of the TCR CDR3. One entry per CDR3 protein, called by TCRdb with MiXCR from the multiplex PCR reads. The sample consists of 750,000 to 900,000 distinct CDR3 sequences, roughly 40% of them appearing once. Study-wide results and limits: Before onset, ophthalmopathy was predicted by the model a median around 6.5 months earlier. Blood samples included most of the expanded thyroid clonotypes exceeding 0.001.

On this clonotype itself: Its specificity is not known.

PBMCs were obtained from about 9 ml fresh peripheral blood. This TCR derives from a man between 18 and 35 years old with Graves' hyperthyroidism. The sample comprised blood.

The CDR3 region has the DNA TGTGCCAGCCGAGGGGACAGTGGGAATGAAAAACTGTTTTTT. Amino acid sequence: CASRGDSGNEKLFF. This chain uses TRBV28 with TRBJ1-4; 7 positions agree with TRBD1. This CDR3 is built from 14 residues. Germline V gene sequence: CDR1 MDHEN, CDR2 SYDVKM. V shed 8 bases and J 5 bases; nucleotides not matched to a gene: 8.